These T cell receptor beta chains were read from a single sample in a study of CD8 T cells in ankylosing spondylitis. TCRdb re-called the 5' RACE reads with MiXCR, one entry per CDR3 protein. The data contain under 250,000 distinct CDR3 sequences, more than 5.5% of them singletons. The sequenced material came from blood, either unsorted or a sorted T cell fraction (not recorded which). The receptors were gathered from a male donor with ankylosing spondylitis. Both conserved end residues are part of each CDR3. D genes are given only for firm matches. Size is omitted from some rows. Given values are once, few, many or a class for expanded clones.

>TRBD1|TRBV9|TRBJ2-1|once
CASSAPGQYYNEQFF
TGTGCCAGCAGCGCCCCGGGACAGTATTACAATGAGCAGTTCTTC
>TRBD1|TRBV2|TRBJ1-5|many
CASSEGDRVYQPQHF
TGTGCCAGCAGCGAAGGAGACAGGGTCTATCAGCCCCAGCATTTT
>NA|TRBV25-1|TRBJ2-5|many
CASSESPETQYF
TGTGCCAGCAGTGAATCCCCGGAGACCCAGTACTTC
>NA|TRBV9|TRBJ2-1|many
CASSVAFQGNEQFF
TGTGCCAGCAGCGTAGCATTCCAGGGTAATGAGCAGTTCTTC
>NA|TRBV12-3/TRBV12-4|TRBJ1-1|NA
CASSSSIMEAFF
TGTGCCAGCAGTTCTTCCATAATGGAAGCTTTCTTT
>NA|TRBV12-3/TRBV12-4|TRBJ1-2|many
CASNTNGQATYGYTF
TGTGCCAGTAATACCAATGGGCAGGCGACCTATGGCTACACCTTC
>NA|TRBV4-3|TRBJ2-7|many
CASSQDVGAGLTAEQYF
TGCGCCAGCAGCCAAGATGTGGGCGCAGGGTTGACAGCCGAGCAGTACTTC
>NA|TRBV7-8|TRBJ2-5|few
CASSLNRARRETQYF
TGTGCCAGCAGCTTAAATCGGGCCAGAAGGGAGACCCAGTACTTC
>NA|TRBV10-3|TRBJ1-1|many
CAISAVNTEAFF
TGTGCCATCAGTGCCGTGAACACTGAAGCTTTCTTT
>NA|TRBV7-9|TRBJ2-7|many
CASSLVSPQGLYYEQYF
TGTGCCAGCAGCTTAGTTTCCCCACAGGGCCTTTACTACGAGCAGTACTTC
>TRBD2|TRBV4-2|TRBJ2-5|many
CASSQLAGGLETQYF
TGTGCCAGCAGCCAACTAGCGGGGGGGTTGGAGACCCAGTACTTC
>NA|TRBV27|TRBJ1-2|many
CASSLGSGFGYTF
TGTGCCAGCAGTTTAGGGTCAGGGTTCGGCTACACCTTC
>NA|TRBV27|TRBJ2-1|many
CASSLWRGGTDYNEQFF
TGTGCCAGCAGTTTATGGCGGGGAGGGACAGACTACAATGAGCAGTTCTTC
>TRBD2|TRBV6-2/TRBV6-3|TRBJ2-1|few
CASSYRRGGPSYNEQFF
TGTGCCAGCAGTTACAGGCGGGGGGGACCTTCCTACAATGAGCAGTTCTTC
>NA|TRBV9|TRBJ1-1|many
CASSELNVNTEAFF
TGTGCCAGCAGCGAACTAAACGTGAACACTGAAGCTTTCTTT
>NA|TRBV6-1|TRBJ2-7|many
CASRGGGSTYEQYF
TGTGCCAGCAGGGGAGGAGGGTCGACCTACGAGCAGTACTTC
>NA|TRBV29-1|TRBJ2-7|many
CSVYLAGFYEQYF
TGCAGCGTTTATCTGGCGGGGTTTTACGAGCAGTACTTC
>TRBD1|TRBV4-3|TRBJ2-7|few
CASSPGTGDNEQYF
TGCGCCAGCAGCCCCGGGACAGGGGATAACGAGCAGTACTTC
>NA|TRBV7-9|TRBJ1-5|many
CASSLSSQPQHF
TGTGCCAGCAGCCTGAGTAGCCAGCCCCAGCATTTT
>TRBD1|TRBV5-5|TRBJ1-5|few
CASSPTGEGQPQHF
TGTGCCAGCAGCCCGACAGGGGAGGGGCAGCCCCAGCATTTT
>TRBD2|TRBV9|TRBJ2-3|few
CASSVVSRGSSTDTQYF
TGTGCCAGCAGCGTAGTCTCCCGCGGGAGTAGCACAGATACGCAGTATTTT
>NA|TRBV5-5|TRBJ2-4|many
CASSGDSNIQYF
TGTGCCAGCAGCGGCGATTCAAACATTCAGTACTTC